This T cell receptor (beta chain) was retrieved from a study of T cell responses to AZD1222 COVID-19 vaccine. For this clone: Its antigen is unknown.

Regarding the study as a whole: Repertoires were obtained solely post-peak T cell response.

TCRdb keeps only in-frame clones here, not all; method: immunoSEQ multiplex PCR. This table holds roughly 120,000 clones, about 89% found once. CDR1 is MNHNY, CDR2 SVGAGI, per germline (reference sequence). The CDR3 covers 14 residues. V lost 0 bases and J lost 3, with 5 bases in between. Samples with a second dose at about 4 or about 12 weeks were pooled together. This rearrangement joins TRBV6-6 to TRBJ1-4; no definite D call. Sample: peripheral blood, taken 28 days after the second AZD1222 dose. This TCR was sampled from an adult who received the AZD1222 COVID-19 vaccine. The CDR3 DNA sequence: TGTGCCAGCAGTTACTCCGGGGCTAATGAAAAACTGTTTTTT. Protein product: CASSYSGANEKLFF.